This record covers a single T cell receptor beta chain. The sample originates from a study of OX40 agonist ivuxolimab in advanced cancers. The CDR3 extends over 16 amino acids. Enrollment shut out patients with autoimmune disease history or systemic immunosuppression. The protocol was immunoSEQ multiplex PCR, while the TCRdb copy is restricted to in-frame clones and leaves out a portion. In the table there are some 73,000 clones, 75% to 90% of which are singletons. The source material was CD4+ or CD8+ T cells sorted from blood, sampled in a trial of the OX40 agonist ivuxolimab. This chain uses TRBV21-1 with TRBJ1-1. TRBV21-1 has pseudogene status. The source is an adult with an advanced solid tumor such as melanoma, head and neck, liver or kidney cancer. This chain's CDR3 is CASSLEVYTIRTEAFF. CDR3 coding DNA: TGTGCCAGCAGCCTTGAGGTCTACACAATTCGCACTGAAGCTTTCTTT.